One and the same sample provided the 19 T cell receptor beta chains below, sequenced in a study of CD8+ T cells in alopecia areata (dated by TCRdb to the late 2010s). The library was built by means of the immunoSEQ multiplex PCR assay. RNA was extracted from all samples and reverse transcribed into cDNA as template for TCR sequencing. TCRdb carries this immuneACCESS record with in-frame sequences only. Its versions omit some clonotypes, under half of them owing to an unresolved V gene in the studies checked, with the rest unexplained. This sample has tens of thousands of clones in its table, and 65% of those were observed once. The ten top clones hold 20% to 25% of the sample. This specimen's time point label, interpreted: around 4 weeks on oral tofacitinib. The treatment or condition tag for this specimen amounts to: oral pan-JAK inhibitor, 5-10 mg twice daily. The material was CD8+ T cells sorted from blood, obtained at week 4, from a patient treated with tofacitinib. The source is a human donor with alopecia areata.

V gene TRBV7-9 combines with J gene TRBJ2-7; perhaps D is TRBD1 or TRBD2 (5 bases each). From germline, CDR1 is SEHNR and CDR2 FQNEAQ (reference sequence). CDR3 length: 14 residues. Trimming stripped 4 bases from V and 2 bases from J, with 12 bases between. The CDR3 spells CASSSRDLPYEQYF. The CDR3 bases are TGTGCCAGCAGCTCCCGGGACCTCCCCTACGAGCAGTACTTC.

The J gene is TRBJ2-7, the V gene TRBV29-1, with unresolved D. In germline, CDR1 is SQVTM, CDR2 ANQGSEA. This CDR3 has 13 amino acids. V lost 2 bases and J 2 bases, leaving 10 bases between the germline ends. This chain's CDR3 is CSVEKGEPYEQYF. The CDR3 region has the DNA TGCAGCGTTGAAAAGGGTGAACCCTACGAGCAGTACTTC.

This clone turned up a few times. The rearrangement uses TRBV29-1 and TRBJ1-2; 12 positions agree with TRBD1. V dropped 6 bases and J dropped 8; count of bases not matched to a gene: 7. The CDR3 sequence is 13 residues long. CDR1 and CDR2 from the germline V gene are SQVTM and ANQGSEA. CDR3: CSVPGQGARGYTF. The DNA for the CDR3 is TGCAGCGTGCCGGGACAGGGGGCGAGGGGCTACACCTTC.

The rearrangement links TRBV5-1 to TRBJ1-1; no reliable D call. This CDR3 region has 14 residues. Germline V gene lookup returns CDR1 SGHRS and CDR2 YFSETQ. V lost 0 bases to trimming and J lost 1 base, with 7 bases between them. The CDR3 DNA is TGCGCCAGCAGCTTGGAGAGGAAGAACACTGAAGCTTTCTTT. Amino acids: CASSLERKNTEAFF.

The chain is built from TRBV13 and TRBJ2-5; possibly TRBD1 or TRBD2 for D (5 bases each). V lost 4 bases and J lost 0, with 9 bases in between. The CDR3 has 14 residues. CDR1 is PRHDT and CDR2 is FYEKMQ in the germline V gene (reference sequence). The DNA for the CDR3 is TGTGCCAGCAGCTCCTGGGGGTACCAAGAGACCCAGTACTTC. The encoded protein is CASSSWGYQETQYF.

The gene calls are TRBV9 and TRBJ1-1; TRBD1 aligns across 8 bases. The junction had 0 bases not matched to a gene; V was cut back by 5 bases and J by 3 bases. The CDR3 sequence is 12 residues long. CDR1 SGDLS and CDR2 YYNGEE come from the germline V gene. The CDR3 protein is CASRTGDTEAFF. Written as DNA, the CDR3 is TGTGCCAGCAGGACAGGGGACACTGAAGCTTTCTTT. The variable domain in full, with the rest retrieved from reference TRBV9 and TRBJ1-1, is DSGVTQTPKHLITATGQRVTLRCSPRSGDLSVYWYQQSLDQGLQFLIQYYNGEERAKGNILERFSAQQFPDLHSELNLSSLELGDSALYFCASRTGDTEAFFGQGTRLTVV.

CDR3 coding DNA: TGCGCCAGCAGCCAAGACGTCGAAACCTATGGCTACACCTTC. Translation: CASSQDVETYGYTF. The chain couples TRBV4-3 to TRBJ1-2, with D unclear. The germline CDR1 and CDR2 sequences are LGHNA and YSLEER. V was pared by 0 bases and J by 4 bases, with 9 bases between. The CDR3 runs to 14 residues.

This chain connects TRBV29-1 to TRBJ2-7; D ambiguous. Germline V gene lookup returns CDR1 SQVTM and CDR2 ANQGSEA. The CDR3 length is 12 residues. The ends were cut back, 3 bases at V and 0 bases at J, with 6 bases in the middle. The chain's CDR3 is CSVEVSSYEQYF. Here the CDR3 DNA reads TGCAGCGTTGAGGTGAGCTCCTACGAGCAGTACTTC.

The rearrangement links TRBV27 to TRBJ2-7; no clear D. The V end lost 4 bases, the J end lost 1 base, and 8 bases lay between the germline ends. The CDR3 length is 13 residues. Germline V gene lookup returns CDR1 MNHEY and CDR2 SMNVEV (reference sequence). DNA of the CDR3: TGTGCCAGCAGTTCCGTGGGTTCCTACGAGCAGTACTTC. Translated: CASSSVGSYEQYF.

This rearrangement joins TRBV10-3 to TRBJ1-5; D might be TRBD1 (5 bases). CDR3 size: 13 residues. Germline CDR1 and CDR2: ENHRY and SYGVKD. Deletions cut 6 bases from V and 1 base from J, with 7 bases between. This CDR3 is CAIRRDSNQPQHF. As DNA, the CDR3 is TGTGCCATCAGACGGGACAGCAATCAGCCCCAGCATTTT.

This chain joins TRBV29-1 and TRBJ2-7; D possibly uses TRBD1 or TRBD2 (5 bases each). The germline gives CDR1 SQVTM, CDR2 ANQGSEA. The CDR3 has 12 amino acids. Trimming removed 6 bases at V and 4 bases at J, with 13 bases between. CDR3 nucleotides: TGCAGCGTCACGGGGCAGTCTTACGAGCAGTACTTC. This codes for CSVTGQSYEQYF.

The CDR3 region is CSVPMDGYNEQFF. CDR3 in DNA: TGCAGCGTCCCAATGGACGGCTACAATGAGCAGTTCTTC. The chain uses TRBV29-1 and TRBJ2-1; D remains ambiguous. The ends were cut back, 6 bases at V and 3 bases at J, with 12 bases in the middle. The CDR3 loop spans 13 amino acids. Germline V gene data show CDR1 as SQVTM and CDR2 as ANQGSEA.

V usage is TRBV30 and J usage is TRBJ2-7; 10 bases fit TRBD1. The length of the CDR3 is 14 residues. Germline CDR1 reads GTSNPN; CDR2 reads SVGIG (reference sequence). Trimming at V came to 1 base and at J to 4 bases, leaving 4 bases not matched to a gene. DNA of the CDR3: TGTGCCTGGAGTGAGGGGACAGGGGTGTACGAGCAGTACTTC. Amino acids: CAWSEGTGVYEQYF.

This clone was observed a handful of times. The chain combines TRBV12-5 with TRBJ1-1; D is uncertain. The V end lost 3 bases, the J end lost 5 bases, and 7 bases lay between the germline ends. This CDR3 has 12 residues. Germline V gene lookup returns CDR1 LGHNT and CDR2 FRNRAP. CDR3 bases: TGTGCTAGTGGTTTCGGTCGGACTGAAGCTTTCTTT. It is translated as CASGFGRTEAFF.

The chain links TRBV29-1 to TRBJ1-1, with TRBD1 as a possible D gene (5 bases). The V end was cut by 6 bases, the J end by 7 bases, with 12 bases between. Per the germline V gene, CDR1 is SQVTM and CDR2 is ANQGSEA. The CDR3 extends over 11 amino acids. The CDR3 sequence is CSVTVGGEAFF. The CDR3 DNA sequence: TGCAGCGTCACGGTTGGGGGTGAAGCTTTCTTT.

The V call is TRBV15, the J call TRBJ2-3; D is perhaps TRBD1 or TRBD2 (6 bases each). Per germline, CDR1 LNHNV and CDR2 YYDKDF (reference sequence). Trimming removed 2 bases from V and 2 bases from J, with 20 bases in between. The CDR3 loop spans 18 amino acids. The CDR3: CATSRLPGGLSSTDTQYF. The CDR3 DNA is TGTGCCACCAGCAGACTTCCCGGGGGCCTAAGTTCCACAGATACGCAGTATTTT.

The V call is TRBV29-1, the J call TRBJ1-1; D might be TRBD1 (6 bases). Trimming cost V 5 bases and J 11 bases, with 12 bases left between them. The CDR3 sequence is 10 residues long. The germline V gene encodes CDR1 SQVTM and CDR2 ANQGSEA. The CDR3 nucleotides read TGCAGCGTTATGGGGGCTTGGGCTTTCTTT. It yields the protein CSVMGAWAFF.

Ten or more counts support this clone. The chain combines TRBV29-1 with TRBJ2-4; no clear D. Germline-derived CDR1 and CDR2 are SQVTM and ANQGSEA. The V and J ends lost 4 bases and 7 bases respectively, with 14 bases between them. This CDR3 contains 13 residues. The CDR3 DNA reads TGCAGCGTTGTCGGTCTAGGCGAGAACATTCAGTACTTC. It is translated as CSVVGLGENIQYF.

The rearrangement links TRBV29-1 to TRBJ1-5; D gene unclear. The CDR3 contains 13 residues. In germline, CDR1 is SQVTM, CDR2 ANQGSEA. The V and J ends lost 3 bases and 1 base respectively, with 7 bases between them. The CDR3: CSVDSRSNQPQHF. The CDR3, as DNA: TGCAGCGTTGATTCCAGAAGCAATCAGCCCCAGCATTTT.